The rows below give T cell receptor beta chains drawn from one sample of a study of shared clonotypes between healthy human individuals. TCRdb's table, derived via immunoSEQ multiplex PCR, lists solely in-frame clones and lacks some. The sample yields around 1.1 million clones, around 82% seen once. The sequenced sample consisted of memory CD4+ T cells from PBMCs. The receptors derive from a man aged 18 to 35 in good health. Some clones in this sample may be carry-over from other donors' samples. Both conserved end residues are part of each CDR3.

CDR3 protein: CASSEGTGIYEQYF; V gene: TRBV2; J gene: TRBJ2-7
CDR3 protein: CASLGVLSEKLFF; V gene: TRBV18; J gene: TRBJ1-4
CDR3 protein: CASSHGTGRGYTF; V gene: TRBV14; J gene: TRBJ1-2
CDR3 protein: CASSETGWETQYF; V gene: TRBV6-1; J gene: TRBJ2-5
CDR3 protein: CASSQLGTGVLWEQYF; V gene: TRBV4-2; J gene: TRBJ2-7
CDR3 protein: CAISEPGSSGNTIYF; V gene: TRBV10-3; J gene: TRBJ1-3
CDR3 protein: CALSREETQYF; V gene: TRBV6-5; J gene: TRBJ2-5
CDR3 protein: CASRLRTSSSGYTF; V gene: TRBV27; J gene: TRBJ1-2
CDR3 protein: CASSLKGDRAPLEQYF; V gene: TRBV7-6; J gene: TRBJ2-7
CDR3 protein: CASSPTYRTYSNQPQHF; V gene: TRBV19; J gene: TRBJ1-5
CDR3 protein: CASSSSSMATDLRYGYTF; V gene: TRBV18; J gene: TRBJ1-2
CDR3 protein: CASARLGIGLAGDSYEQYF; V gene: TRBV11-2; J gene: TRBJ2-7
CDR3 protein: CASSLWGTYEQYF; V gene: TRBV7-9; J gene: -
CDR3 protein: CASSPSRDRVNTGELFF; V gene: TRBV7-3; J gene: TRBJ2-2
CDR3 protein: CASSGAGTVQSYEQYF; V gene: TRBV13; J gene: TRBJ2-7
CDR3 protein: CASSRTGNKKTQYF; V gene: TRBV28; J gene: TRBJ2-5
CDR3 protein: CASSMASGSTDTQYF; V gene: TRBV19; J gene: TRBJ2-3
CDR3 protein: CASSFSTGSNYGYTF; V gene: TRBV7-2; J gene: TRBJ1-2
CDR3 protein: CATMTGSTDTQYF; V gene: TRBV10-3; J gene: TRBJ2-3
CDR3 protein: CASSLNDQGANTEAFF; V gene: TRBV5-1; J gene: TRBJ1-1
CDR3 protein: CASSQEGHGSLREKLFF; V gene: TRBV4-2; J gene: TRBJ1-4
CDR3 protein: CASSLDPDNEQFF; V gene: TRBV5-1; J gene: TRBJ2-1
CDR3 protein: CASSSGRQGGTEAFF; V gene: TRBV27; J gene: TRBJ1-1
CDR3 protein: CSVEGRNTIYF; V gene: TRBV29-1; J gene: TRBJ1-3
CDR3 protein: CASSRGSNNEKLFF; V gene: TRBV5-8; J gene: TRBJ1-4
CDR3 protein: CASSAFLESGGNQPQHF; V gene: TRBV27; J gene: TRBJ1-5
CDR3 protein: CASSVIRAGGSYNEQFF; V gene: TRBV10-2; J gene: TRBJ2-1
CDR3 protein: CASSDPGREGLGDTQYF; V gene: TRBV5-1; J gene: TRBJ2-3
CDR3 protein: CASSVSGLGTGELFF; V gene: TRBV9; J gene: TRBJ2-2
CDR3 protein: CASSAGYGSVTYEQYF; V gene: TRBV7-9; J gene: TRBJ2-7
CDR3 protein: CACAPPGLSQETQYF; V gene: TRBV6-5; J gene: TRBJ2-5
CDR3 protein: CASSQDRGRGEETQYF; V gene: TRBV4-2; J gene: TRBJ2-5